This TCR beta chain was recorded in a study of beta chain features in type 1 diabetes. Looking at the study overall: Examination of sorted cells across all samples involved around 100,000,000 cells.

J was trimmed by 4 bases and V by 2 bases; bases with no gene match: 6. In germline, CDR1 is GTSNPN, CDR2 SVGIG (reference sequence). This CDR3 is 15 amino acids long. As for this clone: What it binds is unknown.

All of the isolated RNA was reverse transcribed, so expressed TCRB transcripts were sequenced. Assay: immunoSEQ multiplex PCR; the TCRdb copy retains only in-frame clones and omits some. The sample consists of a few hundred thousand clones, around 25% of them appearing once. Study-level findings and limits: Significant though moderate, a shortening of TCRB CDR3s appeared in all four CD4+ subsets of Type 1 diabetes patients. Patients with type 1 diabetes carried fewer insertions and had more deletions at their VDJ junctions. In these data, an HLA type influence on TCRB rearrangement remained unresolved.

Source material: naive CD4+ T cells from blood. The receptor was isolated from a woman aged 25-40 years with type 1 diabetes. The chain is built from TRBV30 and TRBJ2-5; 11 bases line up with TRBD1. CDR3 in amino acids: CAWSNTGTGGETQYF. Here the CDR3 DNA reads TGTGCCTGGAGTAATACCGGGACAGGGGGAGAGACCCAGTACTTC.